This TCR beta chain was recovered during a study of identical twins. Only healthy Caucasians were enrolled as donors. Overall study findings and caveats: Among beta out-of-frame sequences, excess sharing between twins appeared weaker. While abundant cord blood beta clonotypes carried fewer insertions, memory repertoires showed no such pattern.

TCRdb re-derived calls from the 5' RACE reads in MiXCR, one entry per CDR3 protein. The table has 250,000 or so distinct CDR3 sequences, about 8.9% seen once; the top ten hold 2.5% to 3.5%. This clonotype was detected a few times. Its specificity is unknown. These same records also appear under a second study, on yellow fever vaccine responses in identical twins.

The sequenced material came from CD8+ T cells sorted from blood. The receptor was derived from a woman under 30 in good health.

As DNA, the CDR3 is TGCAGCGTCGGGACCTTCACAGATACGCAGTATTTT. It is translated as CSVGTFTDTQYF. The V and J genes are TRBV29-1 and TRBJ2-3; D assignment may be TRBD1 or TRBD2 (5 bases each). This CDR3 has 12 amino acids. Trimming took 6 bases from V and 2 from J, leaving 9 bases between them. Germline CDR1 is SQVTM and CDR2 is ANQGSEA.